The rows below give T cell receptor beta chains drawn from one sample of a study of T cell changes during pregnancy in multiple sclerosis. Using immunoSEQ multiplex PCR, the repertoire was profiled, and TCRdb retains in-frame clones only, with some absent. Of over 80,000 clones in the sample, about nine tenths were seen once. The sequenced sample was peripheral blood, obtained in the second trimester of pregnancy. The source of these receptors is a female donor in good health, enrolled as a control in a pregnancy study. Each CDR3 is given with its conserved first and last residue. D genes are given only for firm matches. Size values are once, few and many counts, or a class for expanded clones, and some rows have none.

d_call j_call v_call clone_size cdr3_nt cdr3_aa
TRBD1 TRBJ1-6 TRBV25-1 . TGTGCCAGCAGTGAGGGGACAGGGTATTATAATTCACCCCTCCACTTT CASSEGTGYYNSPLHF
. TRBJ1-1 TRBV7-9 . TGTGCCAGCAGCTACCTTGGACAAGTAAACACTGAAGCTTTCTTT CASSYLGQVNTEAFF
TRBD1 TRBJ2-2 TRBV5-1 . TGCGCCAGCAGCTTGGGAGGGGGCCTGAACACCGGGGAGCTGTTTTTT CASSLGGGLNTGELFF
. TRBJ1-6 TRBV6-5 . TGTGCCAGCAGCAAGGGCCAGGGAAATTCACCCCTCCACTTT CASSKGQGNSPLHF
TRBD1 TRBJ2-2 TRBV6-4 medium-sized TGTGCCAGCAGTGACGGACAGGGGAACACCGGGGAGCTGTTTTTT CASSDGQGNTGELFF
. TRBJ1-1 TRBV19 . TGTGCCAGTAGTACAAGGACAGTGATGAACACTGAAGCTTTCTTT CASSTRTVMNTEAFF
TRBD1 TRBJ1-5 TRBV7-2 . TGTGCCAGCAGCTCCCGGACAGGAATTAGCAATCAGCCCCAGCATTTT CASSSRTGISNQPQHF
. TRBJ2-5 TRBV28 . TGTGCCAGCAGTGCCGGGGGTAAGGAGACCCAGTACTTC CASSAGGKETQYF
TRBD1 TRBJ2-7 TRBV6-1 . TGTGCCACCACCAGGTCGGGACAGGCCTCCTACGAGCAGTACTTC CATTRSGQASYEQYF
TRBD1 TRBJ1-6 TRBV25-1 . TGTGCCAGCAGTGATACAGGGGTACGGAATTCACCCCTCCACTTT CASSDTGVRNSPLHF
. TRBJ1-4 TRBV18 . TGTGCCAGCTCACCTGGAGTTCGGGAAAAACTGTTTTTT CASSPGVREKLFF